Presented here are 3 T cell receptor beta chains from one specimen sequenced in a study of blood T cell repertoires in COVID-19 (dated by TCRdb to the early 2020s). The library came from the immunoSEQ multiplex PCR assay. Not all clones reach the TCRdb copy of this immuneACCESS table, which keeps in-frame sequences only. Checked studies attribute under half of the gap to unresolved V genes and leave the rest unexplained. The sample data list about 80,000 clones, and 70% to 90% of these were observed just once. The ten top clones hold approximately 4.9% of the sample. Source material: peripheral blood. These receptors all stem from a woman of 80 years or more with active or convalescent COVID-19.

This sequence joins TRBV5-8 and TRBJ1-4; 7 bases are shared with TRBD1. The CDR3 covers 17 residues. Trimming cost V 0 bases and J 2 bases; bases outside gene matches: 7. Germline-derived CDR1 and CDR2 are SGHTS and YDEGEE. DNA for the CDR3: TGTGCCAGCAGCTTGGGGTCGACAGGGAGGACTAATGAAAAACTGTTTTTT. Amino acid sequence: CASSLGSTGRTNEKLFF.

V is TRBV28 and J is TRBJ2-1; TRBD1 aligns across 9 bases. V lost 5 bases, J lost 1 base, and 6 bases stayed unmatched. Germline V lookup: CDR1 MDHEN, CDR2 SYDVKM. The CDR3 covers 16 residues. The CDR3 is CASSAAGTGSYNEQFF. DNA of the CDR3: TGTGCCAGCAGTGCAGCCGGGACAGGGTCCTACAATGAGCAGTTCTTC.

The chain recombines TRBV5-1 with TRBJ2-7, with 11 bases fitting TRBD2. Germline CDR1 and CDR2: SGHRS and YFSETQ. V lost 2 bases, J lost 4 bases, and 2 bases stayed unmatched. This CDR3 has 14 residues. CDR3 DNA: TGCGCCAGCAGCTTTAGCGGGGGGGCGTACGAGCAGTACTTC. As protein: CASSFSGGAYEQYF.